The present TCR beta chain was sequenced within a study of Graves' ophthalmopathy and Graves' hyperthyroidism. About the research overall: Peripheral blood sampling occurred at initial diagnosis, before any treatment. Notes on the study in general: Blood was where most expanded thyroid clonotypes above 0.001 frequency also turned up.

This CDR3 is built from 15 residues. The authors amplified TCR beta CDR3 regions from RNA transcripts. The first round was an RT-PCR with HTBI primers, and the second round was a multiplex PCR. Each CDR3 protein gets one entry after TCRdb re-called the multiplex PCR reads with MiXCR. The sample contains roughly 610,000 distinct CDR3 sequences, about a fifth of which appear only once. This clonotype showed up just a few times. Its antigen is as yet unknown. At one end the junction does not follow the germline gene, possibly because of a read error. V and J are TRBV12-3 or TRBV12-4 and TRBJ2-5; D not resolved. Sequenced: peripheral blood. The receptor's source is a woman between 18 and 29 years old with stable Graves' hyperthyroidism. Some clones in this sample may be carry-over from other donors' samples. The CDR3 reads CASSLTAPPGETKYF. In DNA form, the CDR3 reads TGTGCCAGCAGTTTAACGGCACCTCCCGGAGAGACCAAGTACTTC.